These 20 T cell receptor beta chains were all obtained from the same sample, sequenced in a study of STAT5B mutations in CD4+ large granular lymphocyte leukemia. The assay was immunoSEQ multiplex PCR, and TCRdb's table has in-frame clones only and misses some. The sample contains about 19,000 clones, less than 85% of which appear only once. Sequences were obtained from CD4+ T cells from blood buffy coats. These receptors came from a human donor in good health.

The CDR3 nucleotides read TGCAGCGCTGGGACAGGGCTTCCCACAGATACGCAGTATTTT. Translating gives CSAGTGLPTDTQYF. V and J are TRBV29-1 and TRBJ2-3; 9 nucleotides match TRBD1. The germline V gene encodes CDR1 SQVTM and CDR2 ANQGSEA. V lost 7 bases to trimming and J lost 2 bases; unmatched junction nucleotides: 7. The CDR3 covers 14 residues.

The chain joins TRBV10-2 to TRBJ2-7; tentatively, D is TRBD2 (5 bases). Per the germline V gene, CDR1 is WSHSY and CDR2 is SAAADI. CDR3 length: 14 residues. V was cut by 4 bases and J by 3 bases, with 13 bases left in between. CDR3 amino acids: CASSAAAGRYEQYF. CDR3 coding DNA: TGCGCCAGCAGTGCTGCCGCGGGTCGCTACGAGCAGTACTTC.

J is TRBJ2-1 and V is TRBV5-6; D perhaps matches TRBD1 (5 bases). The germline gives CDR1 SGHDT, CDR2 YYEEEE. The CDR3 covers 15 residues. Deletions cut 0 bases from V and 7 bases from J, with 14 bases between. The CDR3 region is CASSLVYPGWNEQFF. CDR3 bases: TGTGCCAGCAGCTTGGTTTATCCAGGGTGGAATGAGCAGTTCTTC.

V gene TRBV4-1 combines with J gene TRBJ2-5; 10 nucleotides line up with TRBD1. V was clipped by 5 bases and J by 5 bases; unmatched bases: 14. Germline V gene lookup returns CDR1 MGHRA and CDR2 YSYEKL. The CDR3 has 17 amino acids. In nucleotides, the CDR3 is TGCGCCAGCAGCATCCGGACAGGGGGTATAGGATGGGAGACCCAGTACTTC. It specifies CASSIRTGGIGWETQYF.

With regard to this clone: A read error may produce the germline difference seen at one junction end. The gene calls are TRBV5-5 and TRBJ2-3; D is perhaps TRBD2 (5 bases). Germline assignment: CDR1 SGHKS and CDR2 YYEKEE (reference sequence). The CDR3 spans 16 residues. CDR3 protein: CASTLEVASSTDTQYF. The CDR3 DNA reads as TGTGCCAGCACCTTGGAAGTCGCTAGCAGCACAGATACGCAGTATTTT.

This sequence joins TRBV5-6 and TRBJ1-1; D call uncertain. The CDR3 extends over 13 amino acids. Germline V lookup: CDR1 SGHDT, CDR2 YYEEEE. Trimming took 0 bases from V and 1 from J, leaving 4 bases between them. CDR3 DNA sequence: TGTGCCAGCAGCTTGGGTGGGAACACTGAAGCTTTCTTT. Translating it yields CASSLGGNTEAFF.

The rearrangement uses TRBV6-6 and TRBJ2-7, with D perhaps matching TRBD2 (5 bases). The V end lost 2 bases, the J end lost 3 bases, and 11 bases lay between the germline ends. CDR1 is MNHNY, CDR2 SVGAGI, per germline (reference sequence). The CDR3 loop spans 14 amino acids. CDR3 nucleotide sequence: TGTGCCAGCAGTTACGTTAGGGAGCGCTACGAGCAGTACTTC. Its protein product is CASSYVRERYEQYF.

This clone showed up just a few times. The rearrangement uses TRBV7-2 and TRBJ2-3, with D possibly being TRBD1 (6 bases). V was pared by 5 bases and J by 2 bases, with 8 bases between. Germline V gene data show CDR1 as SGHTA and CDR2 as FQGNSA. The CDR3 sequence is 13 residues long. CDR3 coding DNA: TGTGCCAGCAGCCCAGGGGTCACAGATACGCAGTATTTT. Translated, it gives CASSPGVTDTQYF.

The rearrangement uses TRBV5-4 and TRBJ2-5; D possibly corresponds to TRBD1 (6 bases). V was pared by 2 bases and J by 4 bases, with 12 bases between. The CDR3 covers 14 residues. The germline gives CDR1 SGHNT, CDR2 YYREEE (reference sequence). The CDR3 coding sequence is TGTGCCAGCAGCTTAACAGGGTCACGAGAGACCCAGTACTTC. Translation: CASSLTGSRETQYF. The variable domain in full, with the rest retrieved from reference TRBV5-4 and TRBJ2-5, is ETGVTQSPTHLIKTRGQQVTLRCSSQSGHNTVSWYQQALGQGPQFIFQYYREEENGRGNFPPRFSGLQFPNYSSELNVNALELDDSALYLCASSLTGSRETQYFGPGTRLLVL.

The chain uses TRBV2 and TRBJ2-7; a possible D gene is TRBD2 (5 bases). CDR3 size: 14 residues. Germline lookup yields CDR1 SNHLY and CDR2 FYNNEI. V was shortened by 7 bases and J by 0 bases, with 13 bases between the two germline ends. The CDR3 is CASKEEMSSYEQYF. The CDR3 region has the DNA TGTGCCAGCAAGGAGGAAATGAGCTCCTACGAGCAGTACTTC. Looking up the rest from reference TRBV2 and TRBJ2-7 gives the full variable domain: EPEVTQTPSHQVTQMGQEVILRCVPISNHLYFYWYRQILGQKVEFLVSFYNNEISEKSEIFDDQFSVERPDGSNFTLKIRSTKLEDSAMYFCASKEEMSSYEQYFGPGTRLTVT.

The rearrangement uses TRBV30 and TRBJ1-4; no firm D call. This CDR3 is 13 amino acids long. V was shortened by 3 bases and J by 8 bases, with 13 bases between the two germline ends. CDR1 and CDR2 from the germline V gene are GTSNPN and SVGIG (reference sequence). Here the CDR3 reads CAWRDSLREKLFF. CDR3 bases: TGTGCCTGGAGGGACTCCCTAAGGGAAAAACTGTTTTTT.

The CDR3 DNA sequence: TGCAGTGCTAGACACACCTACGAGCAGTACTTC. Its protein product is CSARHTYEQYF. The rearrangement links TRBV20-1 to TRBJ2-7; D uncertain. Germline lookup yields CDR1 DFQATT and CDR2 SNEGSKA (reference sequence). The CDR3 totals 11 residues. Trimming pared 2 bases from V and 2 bases from J, leaving 4 bases between.

The rearrangement links TRBV18 to TRBJ2-7, with 10 bases aligning to TRBD2. The V segment lost 4 bases and the J segment 1 base; nucleotides outside the gene matches: 1. The CDR3 is 14 residues long. CDR1 is KGHSH, CDR2 LQKENI, per germline. The CDR3 DNA is TGTGCCAGCTCACTAGCGGGAGGTTCCTACGAGCAGTACTTC. Translating gives CASSLAGGSYEQYF.

The rearrangement joins TRBV19 to TRBJ2-2, with TRBD2 identical over 8 bases. The ends lost 6 bases at V and 4 bases at J; junction bases unmatched: 7. Germline V CDR1 and CDR2: LNHDA, SQIVND (reference sequence). The CDR3 is made up of 15 amino acids. The CDR3 DNA sequence: TGTGCCAGTAGCGGGAGGGCCCTCACCACCGGGGAGCTGTTTTTT. This gives the protein CASSGRALTTGELFF.

This chain links TRBV6-1 with TRBJ2-7; D is possibly TRBD2 (7 bases). Germline assignment: CDR1 MNHNS and CDR2 SASEGT. CDR3 size: 13 residues. Trimming removed 8 bases at V and 2 bases at J, with 13 bases between. The CDR3 loop is CASQGRGTYEQYF. CDR3 nucleotide sequence: TGTGCCAGCCAGGGGCGGGGGACCTACGAGCAGTACTTC.

The rearrangement links TRBV18 to TRBJ2-2, with D hard to call. CDR1 and CDR2 from the germline V gene are KGHSH and LQKENI. The CDR3 contains 16 residues. V was pared by 0 bases and J by 1 base, with 9 bases between. The CDR3 DNA is TGTGCCAGCTCACCACCGGCGATCCTGAACACCGGGGAGCTGTTTTTT. It codes for CASSPPAILNTGELFF.

As DNA, the CDR3 is TGCAGCGTTGCTCAGGGCCACGCCACTGAAGCTTTCTTT. This encodes CSVAQGHATEAFF. The chain uses TRBV29-1 and TRBJ1-1; a weak D match, TRBD1 (5 bases). CDR1 is SQVTM and CDR2 is ANQGSEA in the germline V gene. Between the trimmed V and J ends, which lost 4 bases and 4 bases, there was a span of 13 bases. CDR3 length: 13 residues.

The genes are TRBV25-1 and TRBJ1-1; D unclear. Trimming pared 6 bases from V and 5 bases from J, leaving 7 bases between. The CDR3 length is 11 residues. From germline, CDR1 is MGHDK and CDR2 SYGVNS. In DNA, the CDR3 is TGTGCCAGCAGGACAATAACTGAAGCTTTCTTT. Its translation: CASRTITEAFF.

This rearrangement joins TRBV20-1 to TRBJ1-2; D ambiguous. Germline CDR1 and CDR2: DFQATT and SNEGSKA (reference sequence). This CDR3 region has 11 residues. V was cut by 1 base and J by 8 bases, with 8 bases left in between. CDR3 sequence: CSARGSRGYTF. CDR3 sequence (DNA): TGCAGTGCTAGAGGCTCCCGGGGCTACACCTTC.

The V gene is TRBV7-9, the J gene TRBJ1-2, with D possibly TRBD1 on 5 matching bases. Per germline, CDR1 SEHNR and CDR2 FQNEAQ (reference sequence). V was pared by 6 bases and J by 5 bases, with 13 bases between. The CDR3 contains 13 residues. CDR3 amino acids: CASSPGKGYGYTF. In DNA, the CDR3 is TGTGCCAGCAGTCCTGGGAAGGGGTATGGCTACACCTTC.